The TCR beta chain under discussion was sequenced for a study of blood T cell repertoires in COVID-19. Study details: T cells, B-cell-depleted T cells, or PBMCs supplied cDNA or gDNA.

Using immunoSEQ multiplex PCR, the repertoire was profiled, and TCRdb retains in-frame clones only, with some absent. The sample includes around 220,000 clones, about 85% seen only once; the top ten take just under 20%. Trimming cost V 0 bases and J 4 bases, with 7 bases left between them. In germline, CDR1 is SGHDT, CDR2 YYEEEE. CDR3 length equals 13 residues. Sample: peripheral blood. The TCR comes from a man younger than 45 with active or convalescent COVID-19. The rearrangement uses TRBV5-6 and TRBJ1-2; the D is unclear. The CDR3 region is CASSLGAGYGYTF. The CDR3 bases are TGTGCCAGCAGCTTGGGGGCCGGCTATGGCTACACCTTC.